This T cell receptor beta chain was recovered during a study of T-cell memory formation after mild COVID-19. The CDR3 length is 15 residues. Germline CDR1 reads SGHDT; CDR2 reads YYEEEE. Trimming cost V 4 bases and J 2 bases, with 15 bases left between them. TCRalpha and TCRbeta libraries used 5'RACE with constant-segment primers and UMIs. TCRdb processed the 5' RACE reads anew with MiXCR; each CDR3 protein has one entry. This sample has hundreds of thousands of distinct CDR3 sequences; roughly a quarter occur once, and the top ten carry around 8.7%. Notes on this clonotype: Its antigen is unknown.

The study's findings and limits: Day 37-peaking second-wave clones had unconfirmed SARS-CoV-2 specificity. CD4+ contracting clones were mainly CM and EM; CD8+ ones, EMRA. The finding that pre-infection memory included some responding clones suggested that cross-reactive memory joined.

The source is an adult woman who had mild COVID-19 (a few samples of this study predate the infection). Cell type and time point are not known. The J gene is TRBJ1-2, the V gene TRBV5-6, with D possibly being TRBD1 (5 bases). The source material was PBMCs or a T cell subset sorted from them (not recorded which). CDR3 in amino acids: CASSRRDGDNYGYTF. The DNA for the CDR3 is TGTGCCAGCAGCCGAAGGGACGGTGACAACTATGGCTACACCTTC. The full variable domain, its missing parts supplied by reference TRBV5-6 and TRBJ1-2, is DAGVTQSPTHLIKTRGQQVTLRCSPKSGHDTVSWYQQALGQGPQFIFQYYEEEERQRGNFPDRFSGHQFPNYSSELNVNALLLGDSALYLCASSRRDGDNYGYTFGSGTRLTVV.